Sequencing of this T cell receptor beta chain was carried out in a study of cytomegalovirus exposure and HLA in healthy donors. Study overall: Samples from HLA-typed donors yielded about 85 million unique TCRs in an early data release. Regarding the study as a whole: For cytomegalovirus status, the classifier reportedly gave diagnoses with high specificity and sensitivity. One variant, a missense change in DCLRE1C, was linked in a later analysis to TCR beta V- and J-gene trimming.

Primers: 60 Vbeta forward and 13 Jbeta reverse. Produced via immunoSEQ multiplex PCR; TCRdb's table is partial and in-frame only. The table records under 200,000 clones, approximately 80% of them present only once. This clone was seen more than once but under ten times. No antigen is known for it. This CDR3 comprises 14 residues. V was trimmed by 0 bases and J by 8 bases, leaving 11 bases between them. Germline loops: CDR1 MRHNA, CDR2 SNTAGT. Sequences were obtained from PBMCs. J is TRBJ2-1 and V is TRBV6-4, with D perhaps TRBD2 (7 bases). The clonotype originates from a woman between 45 and 60 years old in good health and CMV-seronegative. This CDR3 reads CASSDSGGGHEQFF. The CDR3 bases are TGTGCCAGCAGTGACTCGGGGGGGGGCCATGAGCAGTTCTTC.